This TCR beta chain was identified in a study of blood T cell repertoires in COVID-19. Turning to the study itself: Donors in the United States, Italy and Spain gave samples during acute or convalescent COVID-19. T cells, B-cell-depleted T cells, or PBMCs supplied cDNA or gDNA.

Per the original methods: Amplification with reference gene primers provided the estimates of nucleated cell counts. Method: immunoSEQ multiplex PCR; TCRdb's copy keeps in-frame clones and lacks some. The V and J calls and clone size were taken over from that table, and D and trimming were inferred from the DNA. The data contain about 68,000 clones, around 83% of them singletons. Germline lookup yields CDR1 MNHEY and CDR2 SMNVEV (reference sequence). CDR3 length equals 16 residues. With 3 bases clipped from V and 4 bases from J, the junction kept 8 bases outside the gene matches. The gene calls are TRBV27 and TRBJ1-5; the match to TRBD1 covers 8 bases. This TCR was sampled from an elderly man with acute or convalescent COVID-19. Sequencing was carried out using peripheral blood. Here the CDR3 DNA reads TGTGCCAGCAGTTTTCTCGGACAGGGAGGAAATCAGCCCCAGCATTTT. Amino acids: CASSFLGQGGNQPQHF.